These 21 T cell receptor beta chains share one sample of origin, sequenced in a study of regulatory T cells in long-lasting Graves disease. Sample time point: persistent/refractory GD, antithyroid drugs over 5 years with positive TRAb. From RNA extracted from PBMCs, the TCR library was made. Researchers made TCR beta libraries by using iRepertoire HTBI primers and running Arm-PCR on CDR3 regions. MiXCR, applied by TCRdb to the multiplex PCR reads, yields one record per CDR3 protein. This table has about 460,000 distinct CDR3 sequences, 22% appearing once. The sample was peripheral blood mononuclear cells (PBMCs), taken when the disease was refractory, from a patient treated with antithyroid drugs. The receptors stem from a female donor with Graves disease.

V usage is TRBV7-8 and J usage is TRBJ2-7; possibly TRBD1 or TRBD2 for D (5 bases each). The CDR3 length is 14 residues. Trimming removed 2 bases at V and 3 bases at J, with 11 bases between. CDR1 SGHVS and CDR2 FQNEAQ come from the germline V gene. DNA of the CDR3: TGTGCCAGCAGCTTATGGGACGGATTCTACGAGCAGTACTTC. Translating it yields CASSLWDGFYEQYF.

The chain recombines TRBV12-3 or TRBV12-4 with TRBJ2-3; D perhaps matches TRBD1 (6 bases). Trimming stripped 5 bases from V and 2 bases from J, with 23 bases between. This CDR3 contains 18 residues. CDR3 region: CASSGFGVKTGSTDTQYF. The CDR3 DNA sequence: TGTGCCAGCAGTGGATTTGGGGTGAAGACAGGATCCACAGATACGCAGTATTTT.

This CDR3 is CASSYLGAGAPTNEKLFF. The CDR3 nucleotides read TGCGCCAGCAGCTACCTGGGAGCAGGGGCTCCAACTAATGAAAAACTGTTTTTT. The chain links TRBV5-1 to TRBJ1-4; D might be TRBD1 (6 bases). Germline V lookup: CDR1 SGHRS, CDR2 YFSETQ. The length of the CDR3 is 18 residues. The germline V and J ends were trimmed by 3 bases and 0 bases, with 18 bases remaining between them.

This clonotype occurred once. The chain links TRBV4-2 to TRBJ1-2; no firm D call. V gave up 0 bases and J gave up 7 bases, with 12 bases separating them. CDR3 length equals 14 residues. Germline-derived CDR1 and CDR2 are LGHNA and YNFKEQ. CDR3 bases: TGTGCCAGCAGCCAAGAGACCCCGGAAGCTGGCTACACCTTC. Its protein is CASSQETPEAGYTF.

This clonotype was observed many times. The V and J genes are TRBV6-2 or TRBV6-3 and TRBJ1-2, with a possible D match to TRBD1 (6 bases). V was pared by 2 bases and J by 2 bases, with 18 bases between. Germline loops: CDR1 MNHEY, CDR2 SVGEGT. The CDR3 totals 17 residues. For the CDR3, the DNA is TGTGCCAGCAGTTACGGGCTCACGACAGGCCAAAACTATGGCTACACCTTC. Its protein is CASSYGLTTGQNYGYTF.

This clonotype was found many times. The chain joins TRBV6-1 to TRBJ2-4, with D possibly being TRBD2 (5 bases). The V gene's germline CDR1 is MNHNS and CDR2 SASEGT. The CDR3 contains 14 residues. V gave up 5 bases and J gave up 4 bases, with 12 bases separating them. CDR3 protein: CASSPRGPKNIQYF. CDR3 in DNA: TGTGCCAGCAGTCCTCGCGGGCCGAAAAACATTCAGTACTTC.

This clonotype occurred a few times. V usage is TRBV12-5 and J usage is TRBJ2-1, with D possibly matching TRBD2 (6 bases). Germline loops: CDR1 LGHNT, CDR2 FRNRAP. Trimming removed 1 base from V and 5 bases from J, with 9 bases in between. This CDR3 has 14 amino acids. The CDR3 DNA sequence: TGTGCTAGTGGTTTGGCTAGCGTCGACAATGAGCAGTTCTTC. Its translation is CASGLASVDNEQFF.

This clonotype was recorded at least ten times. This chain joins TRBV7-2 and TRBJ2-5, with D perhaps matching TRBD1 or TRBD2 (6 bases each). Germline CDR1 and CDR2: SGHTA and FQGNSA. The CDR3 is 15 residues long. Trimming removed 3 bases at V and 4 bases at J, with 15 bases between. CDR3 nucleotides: TGTGCCAGCAGCTTCCCTGCCGGGGGCGTAGAGACCCAGTACTTC. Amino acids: CASSFPAGGVETQYF.

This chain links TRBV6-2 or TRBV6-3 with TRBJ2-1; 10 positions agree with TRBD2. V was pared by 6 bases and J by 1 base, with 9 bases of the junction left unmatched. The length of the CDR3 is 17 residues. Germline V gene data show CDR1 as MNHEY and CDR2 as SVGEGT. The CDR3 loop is CASSPSGRRRSYNEQFF. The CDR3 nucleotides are TGTGCCAGCAGCCCTAGCGGGAGAAGGCGTTCCTACAATGAGCAGTTCTTC.

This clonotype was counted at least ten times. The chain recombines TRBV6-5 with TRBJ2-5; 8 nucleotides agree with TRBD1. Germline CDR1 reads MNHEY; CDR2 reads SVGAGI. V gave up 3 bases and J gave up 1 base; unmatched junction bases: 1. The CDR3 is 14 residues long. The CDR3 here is CASSYGTGQETQYF. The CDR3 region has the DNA TGTGCCAGCAGTTATGGGACAGGCCAAGAGACCCAGTACTTC.

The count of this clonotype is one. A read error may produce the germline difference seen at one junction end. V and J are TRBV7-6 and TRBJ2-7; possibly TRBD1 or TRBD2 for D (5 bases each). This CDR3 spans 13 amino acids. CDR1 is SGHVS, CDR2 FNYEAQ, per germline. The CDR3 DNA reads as TGTGCCGGCAGCCCCGGGGCAACCTACGAGCAGTACTTC. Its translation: CAGSPGATYEQYF.

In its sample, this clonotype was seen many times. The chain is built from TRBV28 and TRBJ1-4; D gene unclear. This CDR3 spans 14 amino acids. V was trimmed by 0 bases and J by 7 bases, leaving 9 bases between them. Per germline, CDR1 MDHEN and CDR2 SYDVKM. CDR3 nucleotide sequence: TGTGCCAGCAGTTTATGGGTCGAGACTGAAAAACTGTTTTTT. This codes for CASSLWVETEKLFF.

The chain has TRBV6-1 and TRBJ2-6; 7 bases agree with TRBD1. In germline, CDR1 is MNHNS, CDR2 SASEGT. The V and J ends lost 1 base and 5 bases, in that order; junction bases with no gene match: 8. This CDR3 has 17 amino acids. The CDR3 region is CASSEVIKGARANVLTF. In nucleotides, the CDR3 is TGTGCCAGCAGTGAAGTCATAAAGGGGGCTAGGGCCAACGTCCTGACTTTC.

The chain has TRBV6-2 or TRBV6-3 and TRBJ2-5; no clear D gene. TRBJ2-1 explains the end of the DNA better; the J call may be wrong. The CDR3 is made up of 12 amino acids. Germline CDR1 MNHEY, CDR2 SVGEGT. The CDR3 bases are TGTGCCAGCATGGGCCACAACAATGAGCAGTTCTTC. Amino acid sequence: CASMGHNNEQFF.

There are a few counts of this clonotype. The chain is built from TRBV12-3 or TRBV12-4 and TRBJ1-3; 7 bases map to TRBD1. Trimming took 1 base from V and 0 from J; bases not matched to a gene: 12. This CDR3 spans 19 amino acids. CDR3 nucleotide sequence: TGTGCCAGCAGTTTAGATATTTGGGTGGGACAGAACTCTGGAAACACCATATATTTT. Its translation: CASSLDIWVGQNSGNTIYF.

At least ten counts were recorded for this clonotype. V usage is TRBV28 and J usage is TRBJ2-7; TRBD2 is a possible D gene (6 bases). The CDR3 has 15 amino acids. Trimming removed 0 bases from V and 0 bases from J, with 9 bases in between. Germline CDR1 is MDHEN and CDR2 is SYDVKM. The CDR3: CASSLWGLVSYEQYF. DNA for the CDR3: TGTGCCAGCAGTTTATGGGGACTTGTCTCCTACGAGCAGTACTTC.

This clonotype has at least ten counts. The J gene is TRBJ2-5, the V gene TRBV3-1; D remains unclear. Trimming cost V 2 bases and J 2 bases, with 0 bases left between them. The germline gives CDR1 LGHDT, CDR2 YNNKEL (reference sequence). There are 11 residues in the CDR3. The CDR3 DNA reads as TGTGCCAGCAGCCAACAAGAGACCCAGTACTTC. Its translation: CASSQQETQYF.

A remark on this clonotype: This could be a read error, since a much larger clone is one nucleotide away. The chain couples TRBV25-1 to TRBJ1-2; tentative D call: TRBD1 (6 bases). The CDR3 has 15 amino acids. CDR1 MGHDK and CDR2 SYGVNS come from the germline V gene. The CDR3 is CASSVTGPVGYDYTF. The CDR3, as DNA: TGTGCCAGCAGTGTGACAGGTCCAGTGGGCTATGACTACACCTTC.

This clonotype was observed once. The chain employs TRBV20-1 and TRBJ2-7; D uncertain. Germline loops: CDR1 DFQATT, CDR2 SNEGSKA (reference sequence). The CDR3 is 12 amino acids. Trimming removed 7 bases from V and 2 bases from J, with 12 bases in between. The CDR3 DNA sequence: TGCAGTGTTCTACCGACTCCCTACGAGCAGTACTTC. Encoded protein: CSVLPTPYEQYF.

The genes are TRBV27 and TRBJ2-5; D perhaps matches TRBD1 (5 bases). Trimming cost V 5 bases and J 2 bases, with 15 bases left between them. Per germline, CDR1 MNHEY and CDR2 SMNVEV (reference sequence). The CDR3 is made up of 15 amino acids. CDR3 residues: CASSQLRQKQETQYF. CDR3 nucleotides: TGTGCCAGCAGTCAACTAAGACAGAAACAAGAGACCCAGTACTTC.

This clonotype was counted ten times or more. The CDR3 loop reads CASSLSRENTGELFF. The CDR3 DNA sequence: TGTGCCAGCAGCTTGTCACGGGAGAACACCGGGGAGCTGTTTTTT. The rearrangement joins TRBV28 to TRBJ2-2, with D possibly matching TRBD2 (5 bases). Germline V gives CDR1 MDHEN, CDR2 SYDVKM. CDR3 length: 15 amino acids. V was cut by 6 bases and J by 1 base, with 12 bases left in between.